The rows below give T cell receptor beta chains drawn from one sample of a study of monozygotic twins with cystic fibrosis. TCRdb's table, derived via immunoSEQ multiplex PCR, lists solely in-frame clones and lacks some. Of approximately 33,000 clones listed, approximately 80% are singletons. The sample consisted of blood. Receptors were obtained from a girl aged 2 to 10 with cystic fibrosis. Both conserved end residues are part of each CDR3. The D gene is left open where the match is weak. Size is stated for part of the rows, as once, few or many counts, or as a class when the clone is expanded.

CDR3 protein	CDR3 DNA	D gene	clone size	V gene	J gene
CASSFRGDSPLHF	TGCGCCAGCAGCTTCAGGGGGGATTCACCCCTCCACTTT	TRBD1	NA	TRBV5-1	TRBJ1-6
CASSLYYTGELFF	TGTGCCAGCAGTTTATATTACACCGGGGAGCTGTTTTTT	NA	NA	TRBV27	TRBJ2-2
CASSQDGYEQYF	TGTGCCAGCAGCCAAGACGGGTACGAGCAGTACTTC	NA	NA	TRBV4-2	TRBJ2-7
CASSLSAGTAYEQYF	TGTGCCAGCAGCCTATCTGCCGGGACAGCCTACGAGCAGTACTTC	TRBD1	NA	TRBV13	TRBJ2-7
CASSSDRASQYF	TGTGCCAGCAGTTCCGACCGGGCATCCCAGTACTTC	NA	NA	TRBV7-2	TRBJ2-5
CASSSRTVGLYGYTF	TGTGCCAGCAGCTCCCGGACCGTGGGGCTCTATGGCTACACCTTC	NA	NA	TRBV5-5	TRBJ1-2
CASSQDRGETQYF	TGCGCCAGCAGCCAAGATCGGGGAGAGACCCAGTACTTC	NA	NA	TRBV4-3	TRBJ2-5
CASSPRDSTYNEQFF	TGTGCCAGCAGCCCCCGGGATTCGACTTACAATGAGCAGTTCTTC	NA	NA	TRBV27	TRBJ2-1
CASSLGAGLSYEQYF	TGTGCCAGCAGCTTAGGTGCGGGACTCTCCTACGAGCAGTACTTC	NA	NA	TRBV7-2	TRBJ2-7
CASSPTGGPDYGYTF	TGTGCCAGCTCACCAACGGGGGGGCCCGACTATGGCTACACCTTC	NA	NA	TRBV18	TRBJ1-2
CASSRGANYGYTF	TGTGCCAGCAGTAGGGGCGCTAACTATGGCTACACCTTC	NA	NA	TRBV6-6	TRBJ1-2
CASSPGGSYNEQFF	TGTGCCAGCAGTCCCGGGGGGTCCTACAATGAGCAGTTCTTC	TRBD2	NA	TRBV6-6	TRBJ2-1
CAWTAGRGPYEQYF	TGTGCCTGGACTGCAGGCCGAGGCCCCTACGAGCAGTACTTC	NA	NA	TRBV30	TRBJ2-7
CASSPTGVNEQFF	TGTGCCAGCAGCCCGACAGGGGTCAATGAGCAGTTCTTC	TRBD1	few	TRBV5-6	TRBJ2-1
CASSQAGGRGEKLFF	TGTGCCAGCAGCCAAGCTGGGGGACGCGGTGAAAAACTGTTTTTT	NA	NA	TRBV14	TRBJ1-4
CASSPPGRRNEKLFF	TGTGCCAGTAGTCCCCCGGGACGGCGTAATGAAAAACTGTTTTTT	NA	NA	TRBV19	TRBJ1-4
CASAYQANTEAFF	TGTGCCAGCGCCTACCAGGCGAACACTGAAGCTTTCTTT	NA	NA	TRBV9	TRBJ1-1
CASSPRTEYNEKLFF	TGTGCCAGCAGCCCGAGGACGGAATATAATGAAAAACTGTTTTTT	NA	NA	TRBV7-9	TRBJ1-4
CASKGRGVYEQYF	TGCGCCAGCAAAGGCCGGGGGGTCTACGAGCAGTACTTC	TRBD2	NA	TRBV10-1	TRBJ2-7
CASSEGGSSTDTQYF	TGTGCCAGCAGTGAAGGCGGCAGTTCCACAGATACGCAGTATTTT	NA	NA	TRBV6-1	TRBJ2-3
CASSEHRNTEAFF	TGTGCCAGCAGTGAACACAGGAACACTGAAGCTTTCTTT	NA	few	TRBV2	TRBJ1-1
CASTLTGGGPREQYF	TGTGCCAGCACCCTAACCGGGGGGGGGCCTCGGGAGCAGTACTTC	TRBD2	NA	TRBV7-2	TRBJ2-7
CASSTSGGISYEQYF	TGTGCCAGCAGTACCAGCGGGGGGATCTCCTACGAGCAGTACTTC	TRBD2	NA	TRBV6-1	TRBJ2-7
CASSLAVMNTEAFF	TGTGCCAGCAGCCTTGCGGTCATGAACACTGAAGCTTTCTTT	NA	NA	TRBV5-5	TRBJ1-1
CASSHSIPRGRGETQYF	TGCGCCAGCAGTCACTCCATACCCAGGGGGCGAGGAGAGACCCAGTACTTC	TRBD1	NA	TRBV5-1	TRBJ2-5
CASSSVDRGSTGELFF	TGCGCCAGCAGCTCAGTCGACAGGGGGAGCACCGGGGAGCTGTTTTTT	TRBD1	NA	TRBV5-1	TRBJ2-2
CASSVDQGRGSPLHF	TGTGCCAGCAGCGTAGATCAGGGGCGAGGTTCACCCCTCCACTTT	NA	NA	TRBV9	TRBJ1-6
CASSLGLGTGELFF	TGTGCCAGCAGCTTGGGACTCGGCACCGGGGAGCTGTTTTTT	NA	NA	TRBV7-2	TRBJ2-2
CASSPPGQGVYEQYF	TGTGCCAGCTCACCACCGGGACAGGGGGTCTACGAGCAGTACTTC	TRBD1	NA	TRBV18	TRBJ2-7